The rows below give T cell receptor beta chains drawn from one sample of a study of shared clonotypes between healthy human individuals. The method was immunoSEQ multiplex PCR; TCRdb's version includes in-frame clones alone and lacks a portion of them. The table shows 2 million to 2.5 million clones, with 85% to 95% occurring only once. What was sequenced was naive CD4+ T cells from PBMCs. These receptors all stem from a man younger than 30 in good health. Some clones in this sample may be carry-over from other donors' samples. Each CDR3 is given with its conserved first and last residue. D genes are given only for firm matches.

V gene	D gene	J gene	CDR3 length	CDR3 protein	CDR3 DNA
TRBV2	TRBD2	TRBJ2-1	17	CASRPQLLAGGANEQFF	TGTGCCAGTCGGCCTCAATTACTAGCGGGAGGAGCCAATGAGCAGTTCTTC
TRBV5-1	.	TRBJ2-2	16	CASSLIPGLDTGELFF	TGCGCCAGCAGCTTGATACCGGGGCTGGACACCGGGGAGCTGTTTTTT
TRBV6-6	.	TRBJ2-2	15	CASSYAQPGTGELFF	TGTGCCAGCAGTTACGCACAACCGGGCACCGGGGAGCTGTTTTTT
TRBV27	.	TRBJ1-1	14	CASSSPRLNTEAFF	TGTGCCAGCTCCAGTCCGCGGTTGAACACTGAAGCTTTCTTT
TRBV27	TRBD1	TRBJ2-3	17	CASSRSRGTGFGGTQYF	TGTGCCAGCAGTCGTTCCCGTGGGACAGGGTTCGGGGGAACGCAGTATTTT
TRBV5-4	TRBD2	TRBJ2-7	17	CASSKDGTSGYSYEQYF	TGTGCCAGCAGCAAAGATGGGACTAGCGGGTACAGCTACGAGCAGTACTTC
TRBV7-2	TRBD1	TRBJ1-1	13	CASSTGGNTEAFF	TGTGCCAGCAGTACAGGGGGGAACACTGAAGCTTTCTTT
TRBV2	.	TRBJ2-7	13	CASLKEPPYEQYF	TGTGCCAGCTTGAAAGAACCCCCCTACGAGCAGTACTTC
TRBV2	.	TRBJ1-2	14	CASSEVRALDGYTF	TGTGCCAGCAGTGAAGTCAGGGCCCTCGATGGCTACACCTTC
TRBV6-5	.	TRBJ1-1	14	CASFRGTMSTEAFF	TGTGCCAGCTTCCGTGGGACAATGAGCACTGAAGCTTTCTTT
TRBV28	.	TRBJ2-5	14	CASSFGGGQETQYF	TGTGCCAGCAGTTTCGGTGGAGGTCAAGAGACCCAGTACTTC
TRBV7-8	TRBD2	TRBJ2-7	18	CASSLGEFKRLASHEQYF	TGTGCCAGCAGCTTAGGGGAGTTTAAGAGACTAGCGAGCCACGAGCAGTACTTC
TRBV5-5	.	TRBJ1-4	14	CASSSRGGNEKLFF	TGTGCCAGCAGCTCCAGGGGCGGGAACGAAAAACTGTTTTTT
TRBV6-1	TRBD1	TRBJ2-7	16	CASSARSTGGSGEQYF	TGTGCCAGCAGTGCACGTAGTACAGGGGGCTCGGGCGAGCAGTACTTC